The clone carrying this TCR beta chain was seen at least ten times. CDR3 size: 14 residues. V gave up 7 bases and J gave up 6 bases; unmatched junction bases: 4. Germline V gene data show CDR1 as SGHRS and CDR2 as YFSETQ. This specimen comes from a study of T cells in Graves' hyperthyroidism and ophthalmopathy. RNA transcripts were the template for amplifying TCR beta CDR3 regions. The study used the HTBI primer set for a first-round RT-PCR of the TCR CDR3. TCRdb recomputed calls from the multiplex PCR reads with MiXCR, one row per CDR3 protein. This sample has more than 450,000 distinct CDR3 sequences; 15% to 20% occur once, and the top ten carry roughly 44%.

Sequenced material: blood. The rearrangement uses TRBV5-1 and TRBJ2-2; TRBD1 agrees at 12 bases. This TCR was sampled from a man between 40 and 49 years old with Graves' ophthalmopathy. CDR3 sequence: CASRGQGAPGELFF. The CDR3 bases are TGCGCCAGCCGGGGACAGGGGGCACCCGGGGAGCTGTTTTTT. The complete variable domain, with remaining parts taken from reference TRBV5-1 and TRBJ2-2, reads KAGVTQTPRYLIKTRGQQVTLSCSPISGHRSVSWYQQTPGQGLQFLFEYFSETQRNKGNFPGRFSGRQFSNSRSEMNVSTLELGDSALYLCASRGQGAPGELFFGEGSRLTVL.